A single sample is the source of the 30 T cell receptor beta chains below, sequenced in a study of cytomegalovirus exposure and HLA in healthy donors. The PCR ran on 60 Vbeta and 13 Jbeta primers. Produced via immunoSEQ multiplex PCR; TCRdb's table is partial and in-frame only. The repertoire holds fewer than 95,000 clones, around 81% seen once, with about 0.5% in the top ten. The sample was PBMCs. All receptors come from a man in his thirties or forties in good health and CMV-seronegative.

This clone has only a few counts. The chain combines TRBV9 with TRBJ2-2, with 8 bases matching TRBD2. The germline V gene encodes CDR1 SGDLS and CDR2 YYNGEE. The CDR3 is made up of 15 amino acids. V lost 1 base to trimming and J lost 6 bases; unmatched junction nucleotides: 5. The CDR3 spells CASSVLGGGAGELFF. CDR3 coding DNA: TGTGCCAGCAGCGTACTCGGGGGGGGCGCCGGGGAGCTGTTTTTT.

The chain uses TRBV18 and TRBJ2-1; TRBD1 is a possible D gene (5 bases). The CDR3 consists of 15 residues. V was pared by 4 bases and J by 9 bases, with 19 bases between. Germline CDR1 reads KGHSH; CDR2 reads LQKENI. CDR3 region: CASSQGQDFLGEQFF. CDR3 bases: TGTGCCAGCTCACAGGGGCAGGATTTCCTGGGTGAGCAGTTCTTC.

The V gene is TRBV9, the J gene TRBJ2-3; 7 bases fit TRBD2. This CDR3 region has 16 residues. Germline trimming cut 3 bases from V and 6 bases from J; bases unmatched to any gene: 13. Germline loops: CDR1 SGDLS, CDR2 YYNGEE. The CDR3 here is CASSAGRQRGEDTQYF. The CDR3, as DNA: TGTGCCAGCAGCGCCGGGAGGCAGCGGGGTGAGGATACGCAGTATTTT.

The genes are TRBV2 and TRBJ2-5; perhaps TRBD1 as D (6 bases). The J call is doubtful: the DNA matches TRBJ2-7 better. Looked up from germline, CDR1 is SNHLY and CDR2 is FYNNEI. The CDR3 contains 12 residues. CDR3 nucleotides: TGTGCCAGCAGGGACAGCCCCTACGAGCAGTACTTC. It codes for CASRDSPYEQYF.

The chain links TRBV7-5 to TRBJ2-7; whether TRBD2, the table's D call, matches the DNA was not checked. TRBV7-5 is a pseudogene. CDR3 size: 15 residues. CDR3 in DNA: TGTGCCAGAAGCCCCCCGAGGTTAGTCGCCTACGAGCAGTACTTC. Encoded protein: CARSPPRLVAYEQYF.

This clone was detected only a few times. V is TRBV21-1 and J is TRBJ2-5; TRBD1, the D gene given by the table, was not confirmed from the DNA. TRBV21-1 is shown as a pseudogene. CDR3 length: 11 amino acids. The CDR3: CASRTGFPQYF. CDR3 nucleotide sequence: TGTGCCAGCAGGACAGGGTTTCCGCAGTACTTC.

The J gene is TRBJ2-4, the V gene TRBV7-2; tentative D call: TRBD2 (5 bases). V was pared by 6 bases and J by 1 base, with 16 bases between. CDR1 is SGHTA, CDR2 FQGNSA, per germline. The CDR3 runs to 16 residues. CDR3 sequence reads: CASSSTGSPAKNIQYF. The CDR3, as DNA: TGTGCCAGCAGTTCTACGGGGTCCCCTGCCAAAAACATTCAGTACTTC.

The chain couples TRBV19 to TRBJ1-4, with D perhaps matching TRBD1 (5 bases). In germline, CDR1 is LNHDA, CDR2 SQIVND (reference sequence). Trimming pared 6 bases from V and 8 bases from J, leaving 16 bases between. CDR3 length equals 14 residues. The CDR3 nucleotides read TGTGCCAGTAGACATCGGGGGGTAGAGGAAAAACTGTTTTTT. Amino acids: CASRHRGVEEKLFF.

This clone was recorded once. This chain links TRBV11-2 with TRBJ1-5; 7 bases line up with TRBD1. J was trimmed by 6 bases and V by 8 bases; bases with no gene match: 7. Per the germline V gene, CDR1 is SGHAT and CDR2 is FQNNGV. The length of the CDR3 is 13 residues. CDR3 sequence reads: CASSRGLGQPQHF. DNA for the CDR3: TGTGCCAGCTCTAGGGGGCTAGGTCAGCCCCAGCATTTT.

The chain employs TRBV5-4 and TRBJ1-2, with 10 bases matching TRBD1. The germline V gene has CDR1 SGHNT and CDR2 YYREEE (reference sequence). This CDR3 comprises 15 residues. Germline trimming cut 4 bases from V and 7 bases from J; bases unmatched to any gene: 10. CDR3 sequence (DNA): TGTGCCAGCAGCAGAGGACAGGGGGAATCTGGTGGCTACACCTTC. This encodes CASSRGQGESGGYTF.

The chain carries TRBV18 and TRBJ1-3; 7 positions agree with TRBD1. Germline V lookup: CDR1 KGHSH, CDR2 LQKENI. The CDR3 spans 16 residues. V trimming: 6 bases; J trimming: 0 bases; junction bases outside the gene matches: 8. In DNA form, the CDR3 reads TGTGCCAGCTCCCAGGGGGAGGAATTCTCTGGAAACACCATATATTTT. Translation gives CASSQGEEFSGNTIYF.

The chain employs TRBV19 and TRBJ2-1; TRBD1 agrees at 12 bases. This CDR3 contains 15 residues. Germline V gives CDR1 LNHDA, CDR2 SQIVND (reference sequence). V lost 9 bases to trimming and J lost 4 bases; unmatched junction nucleotides: 7. The CDR3 nucleotides are TGTGCCAGCAGCTGGGGACAGGGGGCTTACAATGAGCAGTTCTTC. Its translation is CASSWGQGAYNEQFF.

The chain uses TRBV13 and TRBJ2-1; a possible D gene is TRBD1 (5 bases). V shed 8 bases and J shed 10 bases, with 18 bases lying between them. Germline lookup yields CDR1 PRHDT and CDR2 FYEKMQ (reference sequence). CDR3 length equals 13 residues. The CDR3 bases are TGTGCCAGCGGGGCTTCTAGGGGCCAGGAGCAGTTCTTC. Translated, it gives CASGASRGQEQFF.

V and J are TRBV7-9 and TRBJ2-3; 9 bases are shared with TRBD2. The junction had 11 bases not matched to a gene; V was cut back by 5 bases and J by 5 bases. The CDR3 has 16 residues. Germline CDR1 and CDR2: SEHNR and FQNEAQ (reference sequence). Written as DNA, the CDR3 is TGTGCCAGCAGCCTAATGGCGGGAGGGCCGGAAGATACGCAGTATTTT. This codes for CASSLMAGGPEDTQYF. Using reference TRBV7-9 and TRBJ2-3 for the parts outside the CDR3, the full variable domain is DTGVSQNPRHKITKRGQNVTFRCDPISEHNRLYWYRQTLGQGPEFLTYFQNEAQLEKSRLLSDRFSAERPKGSFSTLEIQRTEQGDSAMYLCASSLMAGGPEDTQYFGPGTRLTVL.

This clone was found a few times. The gene calls are TRBV12-5 and TRBJ1-4, with D possibly TRBD1 on 5 matching bases. Deletions cut 7 bases from V and 0 bases from J, with 15 bases between. CDR3 length equals 16 residues. CDR1 is LGHNT, CDR2 FRNRAP, per germline. CDR3 residues: CASAPGGPATNEKLFF. In DNA form, the CDR3 reads TGTGCTAGTGCCCCGGGGGGTCCAGCAACTAATGAAAAACTGTTTTTT.

This chain uses TRBV6-1 with TRBJ1-5; D is uncertain. Germline assignment: CDR1 MNHNS and CDR2 SASEGT. V dropped 0 bases and J dropped 3 bases, with 3 bases sitting between them. The CDR3 runs to 13 residues. The CDR3 loop is CASSEALNQPQHF. In nucleotides, the CDR3 is TGTGCCAGCAGTGAAGCCCTCAATCAGCCCCAGCATTTT.

This chain joins TRBV4-2 and TRBJ2-7, with 10 bases lining up with TRBD2. The CDR3 has 16 residues. Germline V lookup: CDR1 LGHNA, CDR2 YNFKEQ. The trim removed 4 bases at V and 0 bases at J, leaving 6 bases unmatched. The CDR3 sequence: CASSPAGGASSYEQYF. CDR3 nucleotide sequence: TGTGCCAGCAGCCCAGCGGGGGGGGCGAGCTCCTACGAGCAGTACTTC.

The chain carries TRBV6-5 and TRBJ2-1; weak D call: TRBD2 (5 bases). Trimming left V 0 bases short and J 13 bases short, with 10 bases between. The germline V gene encodes CDR1 MNHEY and CDR2 SVGAGI. The CDR3 is 12 amino acids. CDR3 nucleotide sequence: TGTGCCAGCAGTTACTCGATGTCTAGCCAGTTCTTC. It codes for CASSYSMSSQFF.

About this clone itself: The sample has other DNA sequences that encode this CDR3 too. This sequence joins TRBV9 and TRBJ2-1; TRBD1 matches at 8 bases. The J segment lost 4 bases and the V segment lost 3 bases, leaving 3 bases of the junction unmatched. This CDR3 has 14 residues. In germline, CDR1 is SGDLS, CDR2 YYNGEE. This chain's CDR3 is CASSAGTGYNEQFF. The DNA of the CDR3 is TGTGCCAGCAGCGCCGGGACAGGATACAATGAGCAGTTCTTC.

The chain employs TRBV11-3 and TRBJ1-2; TRBD1 aligns across 10 bases. Per germline, CDR1 SGHNT and CDR2 YENEEA. The CDR3 is 15 residues long. The ends lost 5 bases at V and 4 bases at J; junction bases unmatched: 7. This chain's CDR3 is CASSPLGQGSYGYTF. The CDR3 DNA follows: TGTGCCAGCAGCCCCCTGGGACAGGGGAGCTATGGCTACACCTTC.

The chain couples TRBV4-2 to TRBJ1-1; D remains ambiguous. The germline V and J ends were trimmed by 0 bases and 3 bases, with 14 bases remaining between them. This CDR3 contains 16 residues. CDR1 LGHNA and CDR2 YNFKEQ come from the germline V gene. The CDR3 spells CASSQDSTGRDTEAFF. The CDR3 DNA sequence: TGTGCCAGCAGCCAAGATTCGACGGGTCGAGACACTGAAGCTTTCTTT.

This chain joins TRBV6-6 and TRBJ2-7; a possible D gene is TRBD2 (5 bases). CDR3 length: 13 residues. V lost 8 bases and J lost 1, with 12 bases in between. Looked up from germline, CDR1 is MNHNY and CDR2 is SVGAGI (reference sequence). The CDR3 region is CASRPPGSYEQYF. CDR3 DNA: TGTGCCAGCCGCCCCCCGGGGTCCTACGAGCAGTACTTC.

CDR3 in amino acids: CASSSQGYTDTQYF. The CDR3, as DNA: TGTGCCAGCAGCTCACAGGGATACACAGATACGCAGTATTTT. The rearrangement uses TRBV5-5 and TRBJ2-3, with D possibly being TRBD1 (6 bases). The CDR3 contains 14 residues. Germline CDR1 SGHKS, CDR2 YYEKEE (reference sequence). The V end was cut by 3 bases, the J end by 2 bases, with 10 bases between. The variable domain in full, with the rest retrieved from reference TRBV5-5 and TRBJ2-3, is DAGVTQSPTHLIKTRGQQVTLRCSPISGHKSVSWYQQVLGQGPQFIFQYYEKEERGRGNFPDRFSARQFPNYSSELNVNALLLGDSALYLCASSSQGYTDTQYFGPGTRLTVL.

The V gene is TRBV19, the J gene TRBJ1-4, with 7 bases that match TRBD1. This CDR3 has 14 residues. The trim removed 4 bases at V and 8 bases at J, leaving 7 bases unmatched. CDR1 and CDR2 (germline): LNHDA, SQIVND (reference sequence). The CDR3 here is CASSNRQGVEKLFF. CDR3 bases: TGTGCCAGTAGTAACCGACAGGGAGTCGAAAAACTGTTTTTT.

CDR3 sequence (DNA): TGTGCCAGCAGCCGGGACAGTGCTAACTATGGCTACACCTTC. It translates to CASSRDSANYGYTF. This chain joins TRBV2 and TRBJ1-2; 7 nucleotides agree with TRBD1. The ends lost 6 bases at V and 0 bases at J; junction bases unmatched: 4. The CDR3 loop spans 14 amino acids. The germline gives CDR1 SNHLY, CDR2 FYNNEI.

The chain recombines TRBV9 with TRBJ2-5; D not certain. CDR3 length: 13 amino acids. The V end was cut by 3 bases, the J end by 0 bases, with 6 bases between. The germline V gene encodes CDR1 SGDLS and CDR2 YYNGEE. The CDR3 reads CASSGGYQETQYF. CDR3 in DNA: TGTGCCAGCAGCGGCGGATACCAAGAGACCCAGTACTTC.

This clone turned up a few times. V gene TRBV10-1 combines with J gene TRBJ2-3; D perhaps matches TRBD1 (5 bases). The CDR3 is 15 amino acids. V gave up 6 bases and J gave up 0 bases, with 13 bases separating them. CDR1 and CDR2 from the germline V gene are WNHNN and SYGVQD (reference sequence). The CDR3 region has the DNA TGCGCCAGCAGCCCCGGACAAACTAGCACAGATACGCAGTATTTT. As protein: CASSPGQTSTDTQYF.

The chain is built from TRBV5-1 and TRBJ1-1, with a tentative D call TRBD1 (6 bases). V dropped 7 bases and J dropped 3 bases, with 22 bases sitting between them. Germline loops: CDR1 SGHRS, CDR2 YFSETQ. This CDR3 is built from 16 residues. DNA for the CDR3: TGCGCCAGCTCCCGGGGGGGGGCGAGTCGGGACACTGAAGCTTTCTTT. Translating it yields CASSRGGASRDTEAFF.

To note about this clone: Here the CDR3 omits its conserved ending phenylalanine or tryptophan, so a read error is the likely source. J is TRBJ1-1 and V is TRBV10-3; D possibly corresponds to TRBD1 (5 bases). The length of the CDR3 is 15 residues. V was shortened by 0 bases and J by 7 bases, with 15 bases between the two germline ends. Germline V lookup: CDR1 ENHRY, CDR2 SYGVKD. As DNA, the CDR3 is TGTGCCATCAGTGAGTCGAATAGGGGAGGTGGTGAAGCTTTCCTT. It translates to CAISESNRGGGEAFL.

This chain connects TRBV2 to TRBJ1-2; possibly TRBD1 for D (5 bases). The germline V and J ends were trimmed by 9 bases and 8 bases, with 16 bases remaining between them. The CDR3 is 12 amino acids. Germline V gene data show CDR1 as SNHLY and CDR2 as FYNNEI. CDR3 bases: TGTGCCAGTGAAGAAAGGGGTCACGGCTACACCTTC. Its protein product is CASEERGHGYTF.